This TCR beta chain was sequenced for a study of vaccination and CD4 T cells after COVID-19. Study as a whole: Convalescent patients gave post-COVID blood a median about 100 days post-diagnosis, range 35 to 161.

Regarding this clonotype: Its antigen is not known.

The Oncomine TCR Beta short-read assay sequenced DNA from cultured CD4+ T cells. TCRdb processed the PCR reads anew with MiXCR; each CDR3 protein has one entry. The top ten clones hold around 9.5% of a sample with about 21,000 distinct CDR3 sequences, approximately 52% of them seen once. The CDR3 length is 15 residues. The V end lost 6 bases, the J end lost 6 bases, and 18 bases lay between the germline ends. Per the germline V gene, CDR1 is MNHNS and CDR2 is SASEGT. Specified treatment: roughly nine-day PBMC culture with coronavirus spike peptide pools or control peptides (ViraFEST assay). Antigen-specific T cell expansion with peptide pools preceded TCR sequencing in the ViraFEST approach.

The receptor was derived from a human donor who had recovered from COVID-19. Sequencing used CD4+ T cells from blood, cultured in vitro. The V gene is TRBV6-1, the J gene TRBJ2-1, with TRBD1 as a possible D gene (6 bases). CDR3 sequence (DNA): TGTGCCAGCAGAACTTTCCAGGGGTCGGGCAATGAGCAGTTCTTC. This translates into CASRTFQGSGNEQFF.